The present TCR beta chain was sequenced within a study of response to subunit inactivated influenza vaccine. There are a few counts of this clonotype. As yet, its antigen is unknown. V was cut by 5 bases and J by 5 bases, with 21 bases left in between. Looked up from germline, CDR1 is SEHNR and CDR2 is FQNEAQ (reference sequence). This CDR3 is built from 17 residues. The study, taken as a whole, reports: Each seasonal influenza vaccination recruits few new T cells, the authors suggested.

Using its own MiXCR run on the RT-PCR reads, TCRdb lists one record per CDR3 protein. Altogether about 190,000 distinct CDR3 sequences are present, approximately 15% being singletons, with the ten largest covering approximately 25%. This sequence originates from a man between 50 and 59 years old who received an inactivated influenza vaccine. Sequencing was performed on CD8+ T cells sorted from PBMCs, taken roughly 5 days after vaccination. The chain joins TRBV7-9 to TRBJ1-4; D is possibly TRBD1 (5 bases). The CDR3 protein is CASSHPTGGTENEKLFF. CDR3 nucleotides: TGTGCCAGCAGCCATCCCACTGGGGGGACGGAAAATGAAAAACTGTTTTTT.